This T cell receptor beta chain was recorded in a study of T cells generated in artificial thymic organoids. With 2 bases clipped from V and 1 base from J, the junction kept 1 base outside the gene matches. Looked up from germline, CDR1 is SEHNR and CDR2 is FQNEAQ (reference sequence). This CDR3 is built from 16 residues. This clonotype counts as medium-sized (0.01 to 0.1%). Sorted CD3+TCRalphabeta+CD8 single positive cells from organoids and thymus were used for RNA. Reverse primers in the TRAC or TRBC constant regions drove separate semi-nested PCRs for TCRalpha and TCRbeta. TCRdb analysed the 5' RACE reads with MiXCR anew, one entry per CDR3 protein. The sample carries 7,500 to 9,000 distinct CDR3 sequences, about a sixth recorded once.

The J gene is TRBJ2-5, the V gene TRBV7-9, with 13 bases matching TRBD2. The sample comprised naive CD8+ T cells from the thymus. Indicated subset: CD3+TCRalphabeta+CD8SP T cells; for blood, CD45RO-CCR7+ naive CD8+ T cells. This TCR was sampled from a human donor who gave cord blood stem cells for thymic organoid culture, a cardiac surgery patient who gave postnatal thymus, or a blood donor (not recorded which). In nucleotides, the CDR3 is TGTGCCAGCAGCTTAACTAGCGGGGGGGCCCAAGAGACCCAGTACTTC. It specifies CASSLTSGGAQETQYF.